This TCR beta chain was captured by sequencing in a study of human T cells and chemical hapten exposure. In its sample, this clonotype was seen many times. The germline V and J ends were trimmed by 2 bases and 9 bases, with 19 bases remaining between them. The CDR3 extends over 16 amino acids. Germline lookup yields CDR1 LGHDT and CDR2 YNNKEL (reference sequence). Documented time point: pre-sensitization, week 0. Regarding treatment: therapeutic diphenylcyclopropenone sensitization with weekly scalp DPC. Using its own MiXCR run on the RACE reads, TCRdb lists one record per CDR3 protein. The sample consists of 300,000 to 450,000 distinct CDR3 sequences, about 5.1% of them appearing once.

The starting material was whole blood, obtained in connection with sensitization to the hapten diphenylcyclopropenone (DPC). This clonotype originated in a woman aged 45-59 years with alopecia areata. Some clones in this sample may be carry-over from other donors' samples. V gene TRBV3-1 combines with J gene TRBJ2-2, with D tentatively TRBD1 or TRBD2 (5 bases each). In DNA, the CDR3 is TGTGCCAGCAGCCAAAAATCAGGACGGGGCGGCCGGGAGCTGTTTTTT. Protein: CASSQKSGRGGRELFF. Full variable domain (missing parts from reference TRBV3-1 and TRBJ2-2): DTAVSQTPKYLVTQMGNDKSIKCEQNLGHDTMYWYKQDSKKFLKIMFSYNNKELIINETVPNRFSPKSPDKAHLNLHINSLELGDSAVYFCASSQKSGRGGRELFFGEGSRLTVL.